The T cell receptor (beta chain) under discussion was sequenced for a study of blood T cell repertoires in COVID-19. Looking at the study overall: Material from acute and convalescent COVID-19 was sourced from the United States, Italy and Spain. Sources were T cells, B-cell-depleted T cells, or PBMCs; the material itself was cDNA or gDNA.

TCRdb keeps only in-frame clones here, not all; method: immunoSEQ multiplex PCR. This table holds hundreds of thousands of clones, around nine tenths found once. This clone was observed a few times. Enrollees, roughly 18 to 89 years old, lived in about two dozen US areas. Each participant's cohort was designated according to participant-reported clinical history. The receptor was isolated from a woman in her forties or fifties who had recovered from COVID-19. Sequenced input: PBMCs or T cells enriched from blood (not recorded which).

This chain's CDR3 is CASSQDSYEQYF. The CDR3 region has the DNA TGTGCCAGTTCACAGGACTCCTACGAGCAGTACTTC. The gene calls are TRBV19 and TRBJ2-7, with D possibly matching TRBD1 (5 bases). The CDR3 covers 12 residues. Germline CDR1 reads LNHDA; CDR2 reads SQIVND (reference sequence). Trimming cost V 8 bases and J 0 bases, with 8 bases left between them.